Listed below are T cell receptor beta chains from one sample, sequenced in a study of T cell repertoires in cytomegalovirus infection. TCRdb processed the reads anew with MiXCR; each CDR3 protein has one entry. This sample has about 7,600 distinct CDR3 sequences; around 50% occur once, and the top ten carry about four fifths. These receptors have no identified antigens. The sequenced sample consisted of PBMCs, sequenced either directly or after in vitro stimulation (not recorded which). Receptor source: a human donor in good health (CMV status not recorded). Some clones in this sample may be carry-over from other donors' samples. The CDR3 runs from the conserved cysteine through the conserved F or W. D genes are given only for firm matches. Where a row states a size, it is once, few, many or the class of an expanded clone; other rows omit it.

clone_size	v_call	j_call	d_call	cdr3_aa	cdr3_nt
hyperexpanded	TRBV19	TRBJ1-5	TRBD1	CASSSIYTGTGEDNQPQHF	TGTGCCAGTAGTTCAATATATACCGGGACAGGTGAAGACAATCAGCCCCAGCATTTT
NA	TRBV7-2	TRBJ2-3	NA	CASSLTHKIDRQYF	TGTGCCAGCAGCTTAACGCACAAGATAGATCGGCAGTATTTT
many	TRBV15	TRBJ1-5	TRBD1	CATSRGRQGEDQPQHF	TGTGCCACCAGCAGAGGTCGGCAGGGGGAAGATCAGCCCCAGCATTTT
NA	TRBV10-3	TRBJ1-5	NA	CAISESDPGSDETRNQTQNF	TGTGCCATCAGTGAGTCGGACCCGGGGAGTGACGAGACGCGCAATCAGACCCAGAATTTT
NA	TRBV7-6	TRBJ1-2	NA	CASSLGGLRVDYGYTF	TGTGCCAGCAGCTTAGGGGGACTCCGGGTTGACTATGGCTACACCTTC
few	TRBV7-3	TRBJ2-2	TRBD2	CASSPSWGSSGTGELFF	TGTGCCAGCAGCCCCTCTTGGGGTAGTAGCGGGACCGGGGAGCTGTTTTTT
NA	TRBV7-9	TRBJ2-3	NA	CTSSLTISSTDTQYF	TGTACCAGCAGCTTGACTATCTCTAGCACAGATACGCAGTATTTT
NA	TRBV20-1	TRBJ2-3	TRBD2	CSAREFRLAATDTPFF	TGCAGTGCTAGAGAGTTCAGGCTAGCGGCCACAGATACGCCGTTTTTT
NA	TRBV29-1	TRBJ1-4	NA	CSVGVSAAGEKLFF	TGCAGCGTTGGAGTTTCGGCGGCGGGTGAAAAACTGTTTTTT
once	TRBV30	TRBJ2-6	NA	CAWSITGFSGANVLTF	TGTGCCTGGAGTATCACAGGGTTCTCTGGGGCCAACGTCCTGACTTTC
NA	TRBV12-3/TRBV12-4	TRBJ2-7	TRBD1	CASSFGAGTGAREQYF	TGTGCCAGCAGTTTTGGGGCCGGGACAGGGGCTCGCGAGCAGTACTTC
NA	TRBV10-3	TRBJ2-3	NA	CAIREGPRTDTQYF	TGTGCCATCAGGGAAGGACCGCGCACAGATACGCAGTATTTT